This TCR beta chain came from a study of identical twins. TCRdb ran MiXCR on the 5' RACE reads and lists one entry per CDR3 protein. The data contain 400,000 to 550,000 distinct CDR3 sequences, around 20% of them singletons. The same sample was also studied in work on T cells expressing NK-cell markers. That paper adds: Of the CD8+ T cell pool in about 6 donors, roughly 1.0-7.5% was accounted for by dominant NKG2C+ clonotypes.

This TCR derives from a woman between 18 and 30 years old in good health. Sequenced sample: CD4+ T cells sorted from blood.

CDR3: CASSEPLQRGTEAFF. The CDR3 bases are TGTGCCAGCAGCGAACCCCTTCAAAGGGGCACTGAAGCTTTCTTT. The rearrangement uses TRBV5-5 and TRBJ1-1; a possible D gene is TRBD1 (5 bases). Germline V gives CDR1 SGHKS, CDR2 YYEKEE (reference sequence). The CDR3 spans 15 residues. V gave up 4 bases and J gave up 4 bases, with 17 bases separating them. Based on the CDR3 plus reference TRBV5-5 and TRBJ1-1, the full variable domain is DAGVTQSPTHLIKTRGQQVTLRCSPISGHKSVSWYQQVLGQGPQFIFQYYEKEERGRGNFPDRFSARQFPNYSSELNVNALLLGDSALYLCASSEPLQRGTEAFFGQGTRLTVV.